This T cell receptor (beta chain) appears in the sequencing data of a study of graft-versus-host responses after intestinal transplantation. The overall study: Multivisceral, liver-intestinal, or isolated intestinal grafts went to recipients. For 3 to 4 years after anti-thymocyte globulin induction, all recipients took tacrolimus and steroids. Findings and limits, study-wide: Peak GvH clone levels in circulation were associated with early post-transplant HvG declines. Where graft-donor T cell macrochimerism was present, patients had high graft-versus-host to host-versus-graft clonal ratios in allografts.

To note about this clone: Its cognate antigen is unknown.

Repertoires were generated with immunoSEQ multiplex PCR, while TCRdb's copy carries only in-frame clones and drops some. The profile shows 10,000 or so clones, roughly 93% of them singletons. With 0 bases removed from V and 0 bases from J, the gap between germline ends came to 8 bases. Germline loops: CDR1 SGDLS, CDR2 YYNGEE. The CDR3 consists of 15 residues. This receptor was identified in a human patient who received an intestinal transplant, so some T cells may come from the graft donor. The specimen was PBMCs, collected 8 days after intestinal transplant. The rearrangement links TRBV9 to TRBJ2-3; no definite D call. The DNA of the CDR3 is TGTGCCAGCAGCGTAGCTTTAAGGAGCACAGATACGCAGTATTTT. As protein: CASSVALRSTDTQYF.